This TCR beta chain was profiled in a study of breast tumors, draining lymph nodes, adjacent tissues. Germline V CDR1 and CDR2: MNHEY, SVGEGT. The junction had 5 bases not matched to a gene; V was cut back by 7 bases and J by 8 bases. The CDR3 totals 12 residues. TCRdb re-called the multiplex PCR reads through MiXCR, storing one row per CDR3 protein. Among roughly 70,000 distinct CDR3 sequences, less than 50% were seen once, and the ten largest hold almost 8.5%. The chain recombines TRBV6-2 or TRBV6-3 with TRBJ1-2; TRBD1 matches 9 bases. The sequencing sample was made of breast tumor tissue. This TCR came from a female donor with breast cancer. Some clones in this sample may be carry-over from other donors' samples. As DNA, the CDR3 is TGTGCCAGCACCGGGACAGGGCAAGGCTACACCTTC. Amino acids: CASTGTGQGYTF.